Sequencing of this TCR beta chain was carried out in a study of T-cell memory formation after mild COVID-19. Each CDR3 protein gets one entry after TCRdb re-called the 5' RACE reads with MiXCR. Among about 110,000 distinct CDR3 sequences listed, roughly a sixth were seen once. The CDR3 is 14 amino acids. The germline V gene encodes CDR1 KGHSH and CDR2 LQKENI. The germline V and J ends were trimmed by 0 bases and 4 bases, with 9 bases remaining between them. This chain uses TRBV18 with TRBJ1-2; maybe TRBD1 (5 bases). Sequencing was carried out using PBMCs or a T cell subset sorted from them (not recorded which). This TCR was sampled from a man aged 18 to 30 who had mild COVID-19 (a few samples of this study predate the infection). Cell type and time point are not known. The CDR3 is CASSPPVGGYGYTF. The DNA for the CDR3 is TGTGCCAGCTCACCACCGGTTGGGGGCTATGGCTACACCTTC.